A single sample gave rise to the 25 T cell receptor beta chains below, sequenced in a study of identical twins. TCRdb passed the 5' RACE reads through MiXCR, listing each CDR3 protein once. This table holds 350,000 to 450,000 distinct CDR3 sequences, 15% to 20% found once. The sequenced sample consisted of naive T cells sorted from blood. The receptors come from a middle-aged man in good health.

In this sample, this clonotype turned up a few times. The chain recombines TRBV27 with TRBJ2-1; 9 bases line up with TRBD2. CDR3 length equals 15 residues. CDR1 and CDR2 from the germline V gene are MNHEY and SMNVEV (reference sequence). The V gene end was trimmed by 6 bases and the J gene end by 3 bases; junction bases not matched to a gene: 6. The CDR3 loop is CASSPSGNYYNEQFF. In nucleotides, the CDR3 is TGTGCCAGCAGCCCTAGCGGGAATTACTACAATGAGCAGTTCTTC.

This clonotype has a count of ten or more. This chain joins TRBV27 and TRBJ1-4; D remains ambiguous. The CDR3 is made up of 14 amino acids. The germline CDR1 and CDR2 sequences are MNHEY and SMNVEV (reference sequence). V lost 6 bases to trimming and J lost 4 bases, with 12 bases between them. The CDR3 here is CASRRTAYNEKLFF. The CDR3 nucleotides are TGTGCCAGCAGACGGACGGCCTATAATGAAAAACTGTTTTTT.

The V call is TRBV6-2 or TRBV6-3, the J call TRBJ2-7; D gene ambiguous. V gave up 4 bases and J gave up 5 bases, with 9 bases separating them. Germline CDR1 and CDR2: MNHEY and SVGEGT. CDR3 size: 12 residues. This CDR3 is CASSSTLDEQYF. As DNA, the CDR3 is TGTGCCAGCAGTTCCACTTTGGACGAGCAGTACTTC.

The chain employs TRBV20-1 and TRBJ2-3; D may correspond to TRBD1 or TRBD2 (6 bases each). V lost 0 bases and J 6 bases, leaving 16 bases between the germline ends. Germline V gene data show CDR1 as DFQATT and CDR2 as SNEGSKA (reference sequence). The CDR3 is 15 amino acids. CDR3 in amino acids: CSARDPTGAGDTQYF. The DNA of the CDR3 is TGCAGTGCTAGAGACCCTACGGGGGCTGGGGATACGCAGTATTTT.

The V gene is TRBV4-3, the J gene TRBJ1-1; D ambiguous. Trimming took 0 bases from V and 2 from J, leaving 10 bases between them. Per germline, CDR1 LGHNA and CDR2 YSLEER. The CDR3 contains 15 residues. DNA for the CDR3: TGCGCCAGCAGCCAAGATCTTGACGGTAACACTGAAGCTTTCTTT. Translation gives CASSQDLDGNTEAFF.

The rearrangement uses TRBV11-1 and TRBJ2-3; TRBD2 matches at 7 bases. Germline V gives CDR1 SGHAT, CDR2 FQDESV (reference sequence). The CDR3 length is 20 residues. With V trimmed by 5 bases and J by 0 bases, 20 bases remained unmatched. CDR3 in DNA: TGTGCCAGCAGCCCCGAACCGGGACTACAAAGAGGAACTAGCACAGATACGCAGTATTTT. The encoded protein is CASSPEPGLQRGTSTDTQYF.

Here the CDR3 DNA reads TGCAGTGCTAGAGACATGCCCCGTAGCAGCACAGATACGCAGTATTTT. It is translated as CSARDMPRSSTDTQYF. The V and J genes are TRBV20-1 and TRBJ2-3; no clear D. The CDR3 loop spans 16 amino acids. V was trimmed by 0 bases and J by 0 bases, leaving 13 bases between them. Germline V gene sequence: CDR1 DFQATT, CDR2 SNEGSKA (reference sequence).

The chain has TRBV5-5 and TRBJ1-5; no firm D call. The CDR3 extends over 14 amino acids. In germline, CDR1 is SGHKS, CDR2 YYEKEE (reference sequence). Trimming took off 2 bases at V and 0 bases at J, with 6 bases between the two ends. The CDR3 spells CASSFWYSNQPQHF. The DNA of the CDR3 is TGTGCCAGCAGCTTTTGGTATAGCAATCAGCCCCAGCATTTT.

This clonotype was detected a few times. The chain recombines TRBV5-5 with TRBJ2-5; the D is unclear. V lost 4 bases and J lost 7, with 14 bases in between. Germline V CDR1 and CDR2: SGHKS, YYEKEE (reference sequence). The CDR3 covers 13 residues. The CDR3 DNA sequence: TGTGCCAGCAGCGCTGACTGGGTCGGGACCCAGTACTTC. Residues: CASSADWVGTQYF.

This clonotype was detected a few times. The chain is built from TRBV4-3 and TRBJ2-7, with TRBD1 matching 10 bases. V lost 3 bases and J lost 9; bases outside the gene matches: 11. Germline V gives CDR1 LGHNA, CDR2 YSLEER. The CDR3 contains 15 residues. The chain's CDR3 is CASSQDRTGGFWQYF. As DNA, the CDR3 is TGCGCCAGCAGCCAGGATCGGACAGGGGGTTTTTGGCAGTACTTC.

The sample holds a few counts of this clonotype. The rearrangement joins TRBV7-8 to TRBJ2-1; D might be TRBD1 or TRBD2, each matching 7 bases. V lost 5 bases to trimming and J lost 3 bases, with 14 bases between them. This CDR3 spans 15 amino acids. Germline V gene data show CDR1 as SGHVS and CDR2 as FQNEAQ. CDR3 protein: CASSEQGTIYNEQFF. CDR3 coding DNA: TGTGCCAGCAGCGAACAGGGGACTATCTACAATGAGCAGTTCTTC.

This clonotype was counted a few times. CDR3: CASSRAGGNYGYTF. The DNA of the CDR3 is TGTGCCAGCAGCCGTGCAGGTGGAAACTATGGCTACACCTTC. The chain uses TRBV4-2 and TRBJ1-2; no firm D call. Germline V gives CDR1 LGHNA, CDR2 YNFKEQ. The CDR3 is made up of 14 amino acids. The V gene lost 4 bases and the J gene lost 2 bases, with 11 bases spanning the gap.

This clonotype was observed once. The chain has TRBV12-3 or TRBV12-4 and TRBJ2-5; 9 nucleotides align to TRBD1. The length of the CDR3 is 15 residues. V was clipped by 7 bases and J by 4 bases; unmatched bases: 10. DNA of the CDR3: TGTGCCAGCACCGGATGGCTGGACAGGGGAGAGACCCAGTACTTC. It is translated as CASTGWLDRGETQYF.

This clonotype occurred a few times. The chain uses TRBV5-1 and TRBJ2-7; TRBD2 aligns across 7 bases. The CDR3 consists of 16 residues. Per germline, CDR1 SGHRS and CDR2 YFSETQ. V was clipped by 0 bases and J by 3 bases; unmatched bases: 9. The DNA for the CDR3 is TGCGCCAGCAGCTTGGTAGTCGGGAGGACCTTCTACGAGCAGTACTTC. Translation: CASSLVVGRTFYEQYF.

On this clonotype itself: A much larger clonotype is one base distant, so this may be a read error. The CDR3 DNA reads as TGCGCCAGCAGCCTGACGGGGAATAAGCAGTTCTTC. Residues: CASSLTGNKQFF. The V and J genes are TRBV5-1 and TRBJ2-1; the D gene is possibly TRBD2 (5 bases). The V gene lost 4 bases and the J gene lost 11 bases, with 13 bases spanning the gap. Germline CDR1 reads SGHRS; CDR2 reads YFSETQ. The CDR3 runs 12 residues.

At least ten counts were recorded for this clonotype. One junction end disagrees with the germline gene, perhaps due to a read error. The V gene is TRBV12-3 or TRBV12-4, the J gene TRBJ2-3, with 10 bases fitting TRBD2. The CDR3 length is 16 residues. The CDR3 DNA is TGCGCCAGCAGCCCCTTAGCGGGAGGAAGCACAGATACGCAGTATTTT. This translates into CASSPLAGGSTDTQYF.

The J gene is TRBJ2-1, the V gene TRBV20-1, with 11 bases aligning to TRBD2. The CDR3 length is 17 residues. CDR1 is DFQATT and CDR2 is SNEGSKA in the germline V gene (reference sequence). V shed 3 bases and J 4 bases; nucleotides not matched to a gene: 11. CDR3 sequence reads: CSASPLETSGKYNEQFF. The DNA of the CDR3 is TGCAGTGCTAGTCCTCTGGAGACTAGCGGGAAATACAATGAGCAGTTCTTC.

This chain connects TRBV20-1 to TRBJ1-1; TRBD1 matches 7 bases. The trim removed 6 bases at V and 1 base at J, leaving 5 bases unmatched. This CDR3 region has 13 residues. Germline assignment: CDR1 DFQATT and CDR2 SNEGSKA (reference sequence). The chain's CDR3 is CSAARQGNTEAFF. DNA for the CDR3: TGCAGTGCAGCCCGACAGGGGAACACTGAAGCTTTCTTT.

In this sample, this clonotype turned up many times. CDR3 in DNA: TGCGCCAGCAGCTTGGAGGCTGGGAACACTGAAGCTTTCTTT. Translated, it gives CASSLEAGNTEAFF. The gene calls are TRBV5-1 and TRBJ1-1; D unresolved. Looked up from germline, CDR1 is SGHRS and CDR2 is YFSETQ. Trimming removed 0 bases from V and 1 base from J, with 7 bases in between. The CDR3 length is 14 residues.

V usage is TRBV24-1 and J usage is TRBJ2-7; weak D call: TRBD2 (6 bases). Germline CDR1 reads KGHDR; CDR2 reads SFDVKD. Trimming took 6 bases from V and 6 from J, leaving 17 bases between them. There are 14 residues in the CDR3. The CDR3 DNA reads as TGTGCCACCAGTCCGGGACTCCCGACTGGCGAGCAGTACTTC. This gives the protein CATSPGLPTGEQYF.

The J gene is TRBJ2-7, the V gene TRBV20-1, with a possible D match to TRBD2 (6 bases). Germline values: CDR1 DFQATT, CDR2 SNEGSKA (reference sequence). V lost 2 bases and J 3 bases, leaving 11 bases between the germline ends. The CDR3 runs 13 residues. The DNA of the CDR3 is TGCAGTGCTAGACTAGCGTTAGACTACGAGCAGTACTTC. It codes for CSARLALDYEQYF.

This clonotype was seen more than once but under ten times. This CDR3 is CASSHNEQYF. CDR3 DNA sequence: TGTGCCAGCAGTCATAACGAGCAGTACTTC. The chain is built from TRBV28 and TRBJ2-7; no definite D call. Trimming removed 5 bases at V and 5 bases at J, with 4 bases between. From germline, CDR1 is MDHEN and CDR2 SYDVKM. The CDR3 loop spans 10 amino acids.

The CDR3 nucleotides are TGCGCCAGCAGCCAGCGCGGGGAAGAGACCCAGTACTTC. Translation gives CASSQRGEETQYF. The chain carries TRBV4-1 and TRBJ2-5, with D tentatively TRBD2 (6 bases). Trimming removed 3 bases from V and 3 bases from J, with 8 bases in between. The germline V gene has CDR1 MGHRA and CDR2 YSYEKL. The CDR3 length is 13 residues.

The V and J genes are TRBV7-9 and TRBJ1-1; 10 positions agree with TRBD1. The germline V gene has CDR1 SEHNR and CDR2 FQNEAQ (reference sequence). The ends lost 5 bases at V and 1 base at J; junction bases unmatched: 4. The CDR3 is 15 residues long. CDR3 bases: TGTGCCAGCAGCCCCGGGACAGGGGCGAACACTGAAGCTTTCTTT. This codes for CASSPGTGANTEAFF.

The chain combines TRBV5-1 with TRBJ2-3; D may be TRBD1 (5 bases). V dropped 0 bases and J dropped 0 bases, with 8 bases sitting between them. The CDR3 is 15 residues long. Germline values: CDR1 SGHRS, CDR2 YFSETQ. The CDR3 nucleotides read TGCGCCAGCAGCTTGGAGGACAAGAGCACAGATACGCAGTATTTT. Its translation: CASSLEDKSTDTQYF.